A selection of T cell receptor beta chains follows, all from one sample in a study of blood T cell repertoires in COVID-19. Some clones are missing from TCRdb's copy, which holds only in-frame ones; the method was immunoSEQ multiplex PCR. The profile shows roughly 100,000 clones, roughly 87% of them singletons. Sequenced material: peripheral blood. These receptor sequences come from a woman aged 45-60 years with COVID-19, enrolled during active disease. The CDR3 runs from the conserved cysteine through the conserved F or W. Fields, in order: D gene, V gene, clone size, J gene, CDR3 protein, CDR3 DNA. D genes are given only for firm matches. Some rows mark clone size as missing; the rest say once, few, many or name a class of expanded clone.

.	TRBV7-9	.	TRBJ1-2	CASSWRGGNYGYTF	TGTGCCAGCAGCTGGCGGGGCGGGAACTATGGCTACACCTTC
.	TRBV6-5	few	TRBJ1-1	CASTKLAGPEAFF	TGTGCCAGCACCAAACTTGCGGGTCCTGAAGCTTTCTTT
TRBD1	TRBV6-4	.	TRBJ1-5	CASRKQGGEGFNQPQHF	TGTGCCAGCAGGAAACAGGGGGGCGAAGGCTTCAATCAGCCCCAGCATTTT
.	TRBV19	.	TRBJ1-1	CASSHPYRATEAFF	TGTGCCAGTAGCCATCCCTACAGGGCCACTGAAGCTTTCTTT
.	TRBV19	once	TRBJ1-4	CASSGDSATNEKLFF	TGTGCCAGTAGTGGAGACAGTGCAACTAATGAAAAACTGTTTTTT
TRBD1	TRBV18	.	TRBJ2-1	CASSSTGTGWNEQFF	TGTGCCAGCTCATCGACCGGGACAGGGTGGAATGAGCAGTTCTTC
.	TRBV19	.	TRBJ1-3	CASPIGGNTIYF	TGTGCCAGCCCAATCGGTGGAAACACCATATATTTT
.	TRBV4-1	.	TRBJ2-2	CASSQAKPGELFF	TGCGCCAGCAGCCAAGCCAAGCCAGGGGAGCTGTTTTTT
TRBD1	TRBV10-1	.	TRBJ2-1	CASSYKRDRGLWEQFF	TGCGCCAGCAGTTACAAACGGGACAGGGGGCTCTGGGAGCAGTTCTTC
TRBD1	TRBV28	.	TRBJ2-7	CASSQRRFWDSSYEQYF	TGTGCCAGCAGCCAACGACGGTTCTGGGACAGTTCCTACGAGCAGTACTTC
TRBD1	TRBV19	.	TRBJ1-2	CASSPRDRGGSGYTF	TGTGCCAGTAGTCCCAGGGACAGGGGCGGGAGTGGCTACACCTTC
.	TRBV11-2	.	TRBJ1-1	CASSVQGGTEAFF	TGTGCCAGCAGCGTACAGGGAGGGACTGAAGCTTTCTTT
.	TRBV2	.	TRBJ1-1	CASNLGGVTEAFF	TGTGCCAGCAACTTAGGGGGGGTCACTGAAGCTTTCTTT
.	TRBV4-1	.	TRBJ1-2	CASSQEAGPSGYGYTF	TGCGCCAGCAGCCAAGAGGCAGGGCCCTCCGGCTATGGCTACACCTTC
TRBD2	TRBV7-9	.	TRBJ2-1	CASSLTSGPYNEQFF	TGTGCCAGCAGCCTGACTAGCGGGCCTTACAATGAGCAGTTCTTC
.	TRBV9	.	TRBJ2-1	CASSEQGSGTYNEQFF	TGTGCCAGCAGCGAGCAGGGAAGTGGCACCTACAATGAGCAGTTCTTC
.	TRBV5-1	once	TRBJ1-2	CASRKDRVNYGYTF	TGCGCCAGCAGAAAGGACAGAGTTAACTATGGCTACACCTTC
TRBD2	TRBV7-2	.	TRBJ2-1	CASSWGGGAGNEQFF	TGTGCCAGCAGCTGGGGCGGGGGGGCCGGAAATGAGCAGTTCTTC